This T cell receptor (beta chain) was sequenced for a study of breast tumors, draining lymph nodes, adjacent tissues. Per germline, CDR1 MGHRA and CDR2 YSYEKL. Trimming stripped 0 bases from V and 4 bases from J, with 9 bases between. The length of the CDR3 is 14 residues. Notes on the study in general: Data only fit, rather than demonstrated, lymph node origin of most tumor T cells. Findings are consistent with lymph node origin and intratumoral expansion of most tumor T cells.

Details on this clonotype: The antigen remains unidentified.

TCRdb re-analysed the multiplex PCR reads in MiXCR, keeping a single row per CDR3 protein. The sample holds around 140,000 distinct CDR3 sequences, less than 35% seen once. Samples came from axillary lymph nodes draining the breast cancer. Sequencing input: axillary lymph node tissue. V is TRBV4-1 and J is TRBJ2-5; D remains ambiguous. This receptor was taken from a female donor with breast cancer. Some clones in this sample may be carry-over from other donors' samples. CDR3 sequence (DNA): TGCGCCAGCAGCCAAGATCAGGAGCGAGAGACCCAGTACTTC. The encoded protein is CASSQDQERETQYF.